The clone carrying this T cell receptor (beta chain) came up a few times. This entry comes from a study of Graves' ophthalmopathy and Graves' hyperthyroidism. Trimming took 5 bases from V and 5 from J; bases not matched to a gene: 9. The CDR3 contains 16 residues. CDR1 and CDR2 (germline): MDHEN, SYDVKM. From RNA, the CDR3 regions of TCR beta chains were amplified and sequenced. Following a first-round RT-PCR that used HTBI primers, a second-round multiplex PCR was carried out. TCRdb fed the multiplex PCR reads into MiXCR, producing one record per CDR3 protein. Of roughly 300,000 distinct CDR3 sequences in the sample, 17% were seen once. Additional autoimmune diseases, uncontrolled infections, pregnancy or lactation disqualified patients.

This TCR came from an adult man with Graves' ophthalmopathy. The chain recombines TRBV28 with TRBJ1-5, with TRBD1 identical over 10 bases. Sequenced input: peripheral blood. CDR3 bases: TGTGCCAGCAGTCCATACTACGGACAGGGGGATCAGCCCCAGCATTTT. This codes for CASSPYYGQGDQPQHF.